One and the same sample provided the 4 T cell receptor beta chains below, sequenced in a study of T cell responses to AZD1222 COVID-19 vaccine. TCRdb's table, derived via immunoSEQ multiplex PCR, lists solely in-frame clones and lacks some. The data show 200,000 to 250,000 clones, with 85% to 95% seen just once and over 0.95% held by the top ten. The source material was peripheral blood, sampled on day 0 of MenACWY control vaccination. The receptors come from an adult in good health.

V and J are TRBV23-1 and TRBJ2-1; 8 nucleotides align to TRBD2. TRBV23-1 falls under the ORF class, with uncertain function. This CDR3 is 15 amino acids long. Germline trimming cut 6 bases from V and 4 bases from J; bases unmatched to any gene: 8. CDR3 nucleotides: TGCGCCAGCAGGGCCCTTAGCGGGGCGTACAATGAGCAGTTCTTC. The encoded protein is CASRALSGAYNEQFF.

This chain connects TRBV5-1 to TRBJ1-5; D might be TRBD1 (5 bases). Trimming removed 4 bases from V and 7 bases from J, with 21 bases in between. Germline V gene sequence: CDR1 SGHRS, CDR2 YFSETQ. The CDR3 has 16 residues. The CDR3 is CASSPGGPGAGQPQHF. CDR3 coding DNA: TGCGCCAGCAGCCCTGGAGGGCCTGGGGCCGGGCAGCCCCAGCATTTT.

This chain connects TRBV2 to TRBJ1-1, with TRBD1 identical over 7 bases. The trim removed 6 bases at V and 8 bases at J, leaving 9 bases unmatched. Germline CDR1 reads SNHLY; CDR2 reads FYNNEI. This CDR3 spans 13 amino acids. In DNA, the CDR3 is TGTGCCAGCAGAGTAGGACAGGTTGCCGAAGCTTTCTTT. As protein: CASRVGQVAEAFF. The variable domain in full, with the rest retrieved from reference TRBV2 and TRBJ1-1, is EPEVTQTPSHQVTQMGQEVILRCVPISNHLYFYWYRQILGQKVEFLVSFYNNEISEKSEIFDDQFSVERPDGSNFTLKIRSTKLEDSAMYFCASRVGQVAEAFFGQGTRLTVV.

As regards this clone: At one end the junction does not follow the germline gene, possibly because of a read error. The V and J genes are TRBV4-3 and TRBJ1-2; TRBD1 matches 10 bases. Germline CDR1 is LGHNA and CDR2 is YSLEER. The CDR3 sequence is 15 residues long. The CDR3 reads CASRQDMGQGFGYTF. CDR3 bases: TGCGCCAGCAGGCAAGATATGGGACAGGGGTTTGGCTACACCTTC.